This T cell receptor (beta chain) was recovered during a study of blood T cell repertoires in COVID-19. Study-wide context: Samples representing acute and convalescent COVID-19 were sourced from the United States, Italy and Spain.

Original handling: Reference gene primer amplification yielded estimated nucleated cell counts. The protocol was immunoSEQ multiplex PCR, while the TCRdb copy is restricted to in-frame clones and leaves out a portion. V and J calls plus clone size are reproduced from that table; the DNA served to infer D and trimming. The sample shows 210,000 or so clones, roughly 80% of them seen only once. CDR1 MDHEN and CDR2 SYDVKM come from the germline V gene. Trimming at V came to 6 bases and at J to 8 bases, leaving 8 bases not matched to a gene. CDR3 length: 13 residues. This TCR was recovered from a human donor in a cohort sampled during active COVID-19. Sequenced: peripheral blood. The chain joins TRBV28 to TRBJ1-2, with 8 bases identical to TRBD1. The chain's CDR3 is CASSLGQAQGYTF. CDR3 DNA: TGTGCCAGCAGCCTGGGACAGGCACAAGGCTACACCTTC.